Listed below are T cell receptor beta chains from one sample, sequenced in a study of shared clonotypes between healthy human individuals. Repertoires were generated with immunoSEQ multiplex PCR, while TCRdb's copy carries only in-frame clones and drops some. In the table there are some 2,000,000 clones, nearly 97% of which are singletons. Sequencing was performed on naive CD4+ T cells sorted from blood. The receptor source for this set is a man between 18 and 35 years old in good health. The CDR3 runs from the conserved cysteine through the conserved F or W. A D gene is named only where the DNA matches it firmly. The listing skips clone size in some rows; elsewhere it reads once, few, many or a size class.

-	TRBV18	-	TRBJ2-7	CASSPPASATYEQYF	TGTGCCAGCTCACCACCGGCCAGTGCAACCTACGAGCAGTACTTC
once	TRBV10-2	-	TRBJ2-2	CATPKGLKSTGELFF	TGCGCCACCCCCAAGGGACTCAAGAGCACCGGGGAGCTGTTTTTT
-	TRBV9	TRBD1	TRBJ1-6	CASSVAGTVNSPLHF	TGTGCCAGCAGCGTTGCCGGGACAGTGAATTCACCCCTCCACTTT
-	TRBV6-5	-	TRBJ2-4	CASSTRDQKNIQYF	TGTGCCAGCAGTACCCGGGACCAAAAGAACATTCAGTACTTC
-	TRBV6-6	-	TRBJ2-5	CASSYSVLRETQYF	TGTGCCAGCAGTTACTCGGTCCTCCGGGAGACCCAGTACTTC
-	TRBV5-1	TRBD1	TRBJ2-7	CASTKTGGSYEQYF	TGCGCCAGCACCAAGACAGGGGGTTCATACGAGCAGTACTTC
once	TRBV28	-	TRBJ2-7	CASSTGYEQYF	TGTGCCAGCAGTACAGGCTACGAGCAGTACTTC
-	TRBV29-1	-	TRBJ1-2	CSAREVGYGYTF	TGCAGCGCCAGGGAGGTTGGGTATGGCTACACCTTC
-	TRBV9	TRBD2	TRBJ2-7	CASSVAGGGPYEQYF	TGTGCCAGCAGCGTAGCGGGGGGAGGACCCTACGAGCAGTACTTC
-	TRBV19	-	TRBJ1-5	CASSTRIQPQHF	TGTGCCAGTAGTACCCGGATTCAGCCCCAGCATTTT
-	TRBV5-6	-	TRBJ1-1	CASSLRGTMNTEAFF	TGTGCCAGCAGCCTCAGGGGTACCATGAACACTGAAGCTTTCTTT
-	TRBV7-2	-	TRBJ2-7	CASSSTAYREQYF	TGTGCCAGCAGCTCAACCGCTTATCGCGAGCAGTACTTC
-	TRBV10-3	-	TRBJ2-1	CAISESWARGNEQFF	TGTGCCATCAGTGAGTCCTGGGCCAGGGGCAATGAGCAGTTCTTC
-	TRBV6-1	TRBD1	TRBJ1-1	CASSAETGVNTEAFF	TGTGCCAGCAGTGCCGAGACAGGGGTGAACACTGAAGCTTTCTTT
-	TRBV5-6	TRBD1	TRBJ2-7	CASSFGTGPTYEQYF	TGTGCCAGCAGCTTTGGGACAGGCCCGACCTACGAGCAGTACTTC
-	TRBV15	-	TRBJ2-6	CATSRLSLSGANVLTF	TGTGCCACCAGCAGACTCTCGCTGAGTGGGGCCAACGTCCTGACTTTC
-	TRBV30	-	TRBJ1-1	CAWSPEAFF	TGTGCCTGGAGCCCGGAAGCTTTCTTT
-	TRBV6-5	-	TRBJ2-7	CASSSQALGTYEQYF	TGTGCCAGCAGTTCCCAGGCCCTGGGGACCTACGAGCAGTACTTC
-	TRBV7-2	-	TRBJ1-3	CASSLGGGNTIYF	TGTGCCAGCAGCTTAGGGGGAGGAAACACCATATATTTT
-	TRBV10-3	-	TRBJ1-1	CAISESGAGGNTEAFF	TGTGCCATCAGTGAGTCTGGGGCAGGAGGGAACACTGAAGCTTTCTTT
-	TRBV7-2	-	TRBJ1-1	CASSLARGFEAFF	TGTGCCAGCAGCTTAGCAAGGGGGTTCGAAGCTTTCTTT
-	TRBV30	-	TRBJ2-1	CAWSASGYNEQFF	TGTGCCTGGAGTGCCAGCGGGTACAATGAGCAGTTCTTC